This TCR beta chain was observed in a study of shared clonotypes between healthy human individuals (dated by TCRdb to the early 2020s). Background on the whole study: A couple of women and three men aged 18 to 49 years were included in the cohort. Between about 0.94 and 10 billion PBMCs per donor were obtained by leukapheresis. Blood TCR repertoires of five healthy adults were deeply sequenced to estimate repertoire size and the extent of clonotype sharing between individuals. To increase sequencing depth and limit assay-specific biases, different laboratories used diverse techniques to prepare libraries and sequence TCR repertoires. For each donor, three plates each were used for CD4 naive and CD4 memory, two plates were used for CD8 naive, and one plate was used for CD8 memory. The paper's findings and limits, for the study overall: Compared with non-shared clonotypes, the clonotypes found in all four sorted-subset donors had higher generation probabilities. Sampling was limited to blood, and TCR repertoires in tissue likely differ from TCR repertoires in blood. Sharing across a few donors was observed for approximately 5% of naive CD4, 3.5% of naive CD8, 2% to 2.5% of memory CD4, and around 0.44% of memory CD8 clonotypes. Pairwise subsampling indicated that sequencing depth was expected to affect the degree of clonotype sharing among donors. The small number of donors limited the genetic and exposure-history diversity represented. Rarefaction of sorted-subset datasets indicated incomplete sequencing despite the large sequencing depth. Estimated clonotype richness was generally larger for naive than for memory subsets.

Using the deep immunoSEQ assay, TCR CDR3 regions were amplified from genomic DNA by multiplex PCR. Genomic DNA extracted from each cell subset was distributed evenly over all wells of several immunoSEQ 96-well plates, and each plate served as one replicate. For sorted subsets, approximately 200 ng of genomic DNA, equivalent to 25,000 to 35,000 T cell genomes, went into each replicate PCR. Purified libraries were measured with a Qubit 3.0 fluorometer, size-checked on a Bioanalyzer 2100, and measured again with the KAPA Library Quantification kit. A separate single-read 150-cycle Illumina NextSeq 550 flow cell was used to sequence each immunoSEQ 96-well plate. The paper's data handling went like this. Because only junctional sequences without quality scores were contained in the immunoSEQ output, filtering matching that applied to full-length reads could not be performed. Sequences were annotated with PyIR, a Python wrapper for IgBLAST v1.9, using IMGT germline references to assign V/J genes and CDR3. Reads were filtered out if the reads had weak V/J assignments (E-value above 1e-6), no CDR3, stop codons, out-of-frame junctions, or ambiguous translated residues. V3J clonotypes were defined by identical inferred V gene, J gene, and CDR3 amino acid sequence. To compute the percentage overlap between repertoires, the number of shared unique clonotypes was divided by the size of the smaller repertoire. Richness of each repertoire was evaluated using RTK rarefaction, the Chao1 estimator, and Recon v2.1 estimates of unobserved clonotypes. Generation probabilities were computed with OLGA for all TCRbeta clonotypes obtained by the gDNA method from several donors. Held by TCRdb, this immuneACCESS table contains in-frame sequences only and omits some clones. Under half of the omission traces to an unresolved V gene where checked; the cause of the rest is unknown. D and trimming were read from the DNA, whereas the V and J calls and clone size are those reported in that table. The sample yields about 680,000 clones; 72% were counted once. 1.8% of the sample is in the top ten clones.

This clone is a singleton in its sample. Which antigen it targets is not known. Base qualities are not recorded, but no much larger clone differs from it by a single base. Donors were healthy HIV-negative adults with no recently reported acute infections or vaccinations. Every donor was a Caucasian adult residing in Nashville, Tennessee, USA. CD4+ T cells were enriched by magnetic negative selection; naive cells were then positively selected on CD45RA, and the negative fraction formed the memory subset. Blood was obtained by leukapheresis, after which PBMCs were separated by Ficoll-Histopaque density gradient centrifugation and cryopreserved in liquid nitrogen vapor phase. Analytical flow cytometry was used to check the purity and quantity of every magnetically sorted T cell population. Genomic DNA was isolated from each sorted fraction and quantified by UV absorbance on a Nanodrop 2000c. The germline V gene yields SGHRS for CDR1 and YFSETQ for CDR2. Reading from cysteine to phenylalanine, the CDR3 counts 15 amino acids. Kept here is only the CDR3 DNA, which spans 45 bases and is read in frame from base 1. Trimming costs V 4 bases and J 1 base, and their ends lie 14 bases apart.

The TCR originated in a woman in her twenties or thirties in good health. Sequenced sample: memory CD4+ T cells sorted from blood. Read against the paper, the sample's cell subset or site label means: CD45RA-negative fraction. Recombination joined TRBV5-1 with TRBJ1-1; the D region possibly corresponds to TRBD1 (5 bases align). CDR3 loop: CASSLSGTENTEAFF. The sequenced DNA: TGCGCCAGCAGCCTCTCCGGGACCGAGAACACTGAAGCTTTCTTT.